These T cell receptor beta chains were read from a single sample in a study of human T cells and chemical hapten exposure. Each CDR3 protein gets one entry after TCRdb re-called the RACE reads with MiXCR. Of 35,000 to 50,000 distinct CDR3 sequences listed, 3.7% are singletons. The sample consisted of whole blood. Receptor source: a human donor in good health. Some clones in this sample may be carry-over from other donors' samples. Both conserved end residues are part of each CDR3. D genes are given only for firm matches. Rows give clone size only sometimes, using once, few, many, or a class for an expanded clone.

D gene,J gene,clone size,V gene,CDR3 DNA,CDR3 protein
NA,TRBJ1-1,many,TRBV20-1,TGCAGTGCTAGAGGGTGGCGGGTGTCGGGGTGCACTGAAGCTTTCTTT,CSARGWRVSGCTEAFF
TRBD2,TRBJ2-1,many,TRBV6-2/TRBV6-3,TGTGCCAGCAGTTACTCGAGTAGCGGGAGCTATGAGCAGTTCTTC,CASSYSSSGSYEQFF
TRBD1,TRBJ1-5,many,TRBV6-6,TGTGCCAGCAGCCCGGGACAGGGGGCTCATCAGCCCCAGCATTTT,CASSPGQGAHQPQHF
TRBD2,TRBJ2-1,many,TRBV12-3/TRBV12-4,TGTGCCAGCAGGAAAGCGGGATCCTACAATGAGCAGTTCTTC,CASRKAGSYNEQFF
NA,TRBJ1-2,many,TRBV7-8,TGTGCCAGCAGCTTTGGTGGTTCCAGCGGCTACACCTTC,CASSFGGSSGYTF
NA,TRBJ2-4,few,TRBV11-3,TGTGCCAGCAGCGCGGGGACAGCAAGCAAAAACATTCAGTACTTC,CASSAGTASKNIQYF
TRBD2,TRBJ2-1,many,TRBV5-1,TGCGCCAGCAGCCCGGGGGGGTCTACCTACAATGAGCAGTTCTTC,CASSPGGSTYNEQFF
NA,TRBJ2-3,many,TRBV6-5,TGTGCCAGCAGTTACTCGAGGTGGAAGACAAAGGATACGCAGTATTTT,CASSYSRWKTKDTQYF
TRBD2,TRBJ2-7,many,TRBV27,TGTGCCAGCAGTGTCTCTAGCGGGCCTAGCTCCTACGAGCAGTACTTC,CASSVSSGPSSYEQYF
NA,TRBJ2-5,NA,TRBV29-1,TGCAGCGTTGATACGGCGGAGCCCCTCCCACAAGAGACCCAGTACTTC,CSVDTAEPLPQETQYF
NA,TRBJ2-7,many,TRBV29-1,TGCAGCGCCCGCATCGCCCCCGGGGGCGAGCAGTACTTC,CSARIAPGGEQYF
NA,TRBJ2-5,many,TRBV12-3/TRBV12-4,TGTGCCAGCAGTTTTGGGGGTGTAGAGACCCAGTACTTC,CASSFGGVETQYF
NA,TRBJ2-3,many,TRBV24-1,TGTGCCACCAGTGATTCACAGGGTATGACAGATACGCAGTATTTT,CATSDSQGMTDTQYF
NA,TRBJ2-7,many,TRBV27,TGTGCCAGCAGTTTCCGGGGGCCCTACGAGCAGTACTTC,CASSFRGPYEQYF
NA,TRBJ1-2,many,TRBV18,TGTGCCAGCTCCCTCCGTGAGGATGGCTACACCTTC,CASSLREDGYTF
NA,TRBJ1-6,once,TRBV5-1,TGCACCAGCAGCCTGACGGGGGTTAATTCACCCCTCCACTTT,CTSSLTGVNSPLHF
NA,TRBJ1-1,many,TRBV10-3,TGTGCCATCAGTGATACAGGGCGGGGAGGCACTGAAGCTTTCTTT,CAISDTGRGGTEAFF
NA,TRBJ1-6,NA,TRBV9,TGTGCCAGCAGTGAGAGCTCCTATAATTCACCCCTCCACTTT,CASSESSYNSPLHF
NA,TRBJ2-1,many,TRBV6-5,TGTGCCAGCAGGGGTGACTGGTTCGAGCAGTTCTTC,CASRGDWFEQFF
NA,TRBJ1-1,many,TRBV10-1,TGCGCCAGCAGTGATGGACAAATGAACACTGAAGCTTTCTTT,CASSDGQMNTEAFF
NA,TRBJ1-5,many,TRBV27,TGTGCCAGCAGGGGACGTAATCAGCCCCAGCATTTT,CASRGRNQPQHF
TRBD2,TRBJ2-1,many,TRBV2,TGTGCCAGCAGGCCTAGCGGGCGAGGGTATGAGCAGTTCTTC,CASRPSGRGYEQFF
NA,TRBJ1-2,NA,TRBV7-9,TGTGCCAGCAGCCACCCAGGGTCCAACTATGGCTACACCTTC,CASSHPGSNYGYTF
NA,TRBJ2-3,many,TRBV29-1,TGCAGCGTTGGCCCGGGACTTCAAGGTCCGGATACGCAGTATTTT,CSVGPGLQGPDTQYF
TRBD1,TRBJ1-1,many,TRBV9,TGTGCCAGCAGCGTCAGACAGGGAGGCGACGCTGAAGCTTTCTTT,CASSVRQGGDAEAFF
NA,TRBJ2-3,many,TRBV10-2,TGCGCCAGCAGACGGGAATCCACAGATACGCAGTATTTT,CASRRESTDTQYF
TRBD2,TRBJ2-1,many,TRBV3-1,TGTGCCAGCGGAGCTAGCGGGAGGAATGAGCAGTTCTTC,CASGASGRNEQFF
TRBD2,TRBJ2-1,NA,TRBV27,TGTGCCAGCAGTTTCAGGATTTCGGGGAACTACCTAGCGGGAGGCCTATACAATGAGCAGTTCTTC,CASSFRISGNYLAGGLYNEQFF
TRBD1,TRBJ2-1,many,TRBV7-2,TGTGCCAGCAGCTTAATGGACAGGAGGAACAATGAGCAGTTCTTC,CASSLMDRRNNEQFF
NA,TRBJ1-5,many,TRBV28,TGTGCTACCAATAGCAATCAGCCCCAGCATTTT,CATNSNQPQHF